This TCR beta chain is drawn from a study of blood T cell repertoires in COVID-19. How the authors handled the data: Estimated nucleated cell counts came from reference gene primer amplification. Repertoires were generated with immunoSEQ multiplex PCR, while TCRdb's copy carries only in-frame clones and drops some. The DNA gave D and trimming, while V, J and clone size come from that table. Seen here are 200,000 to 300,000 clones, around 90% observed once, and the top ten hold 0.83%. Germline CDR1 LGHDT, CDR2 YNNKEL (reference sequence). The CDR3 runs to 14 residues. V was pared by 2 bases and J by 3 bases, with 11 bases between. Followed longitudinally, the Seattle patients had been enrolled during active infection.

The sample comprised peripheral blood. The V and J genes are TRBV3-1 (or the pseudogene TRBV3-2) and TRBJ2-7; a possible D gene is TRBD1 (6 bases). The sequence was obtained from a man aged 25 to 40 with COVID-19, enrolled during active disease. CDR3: CASSQSQGRYEQYF. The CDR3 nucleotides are TGTGCCAGCAGCCAATCCCAGGGGCGCTACGAGCAGTACTTC.